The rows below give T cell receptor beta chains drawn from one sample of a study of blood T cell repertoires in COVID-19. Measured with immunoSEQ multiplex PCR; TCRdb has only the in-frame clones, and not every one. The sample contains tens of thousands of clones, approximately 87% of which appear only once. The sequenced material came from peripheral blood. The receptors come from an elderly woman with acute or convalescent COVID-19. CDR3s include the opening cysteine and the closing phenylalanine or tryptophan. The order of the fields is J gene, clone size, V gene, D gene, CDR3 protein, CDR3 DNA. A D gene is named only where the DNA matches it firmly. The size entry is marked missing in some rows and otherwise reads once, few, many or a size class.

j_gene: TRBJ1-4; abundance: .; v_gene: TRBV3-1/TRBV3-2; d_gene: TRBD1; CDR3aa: CASSQRGGGLNEKLFF; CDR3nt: TGTGCCAGCAGCCAAAGAGGGGGCGGTCTTAATGAAAAACTGTTTTTT
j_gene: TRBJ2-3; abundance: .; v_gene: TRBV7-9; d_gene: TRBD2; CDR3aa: CASSSGTSASTDTQYF; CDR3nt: TGTGCCAGCAGCTCTGGGACTAGCGCAAGCACAGATACGCAGTATTTT
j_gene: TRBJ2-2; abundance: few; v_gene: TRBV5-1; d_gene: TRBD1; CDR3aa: CASIDRGLDTGELFF; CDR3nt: TGCGCCAGCATTGACAGGGGGCTGGACACCGGGGAGCTGTTTTTT
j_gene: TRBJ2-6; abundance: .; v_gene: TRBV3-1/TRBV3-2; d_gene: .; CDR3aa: CASSPRWQGGAGANVLTF; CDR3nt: TGTGCCAGCAGCCCTCGTTGGCAGGGAGGCGCTGGGGCCAACGTCCTGACTTTC
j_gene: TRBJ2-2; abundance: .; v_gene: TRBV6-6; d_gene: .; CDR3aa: CAVIQGLNTGELFF; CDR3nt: TGTGCGGTTATACAGGGCCTGAACACCGGGGAGCTGTTTTTT
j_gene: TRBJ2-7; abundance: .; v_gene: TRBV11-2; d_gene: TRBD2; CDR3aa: CASSFRLAGSYEQYF; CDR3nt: TGTGCCAGCAGCTTTAGACTAGCGGGGTCCTACGAGCAGTACTTC
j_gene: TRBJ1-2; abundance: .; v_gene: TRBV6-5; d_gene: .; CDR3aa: CASRGAGVDGYTF; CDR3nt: TGTGCCAGCAGGGGCGCAGGGGTTGATGGCTACACCTTC
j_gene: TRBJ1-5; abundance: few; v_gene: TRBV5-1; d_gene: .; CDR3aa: CASSVGQTGEPQHF; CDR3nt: TGCGCCAGCAGCGTCGGGCAAACCGGGGAGCCCCAGCATTTT
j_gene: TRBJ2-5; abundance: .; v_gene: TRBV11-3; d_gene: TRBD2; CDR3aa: CASSRGRAEETQYF; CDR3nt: TGTGCCAGCAGCCGCGGGAGGGCCGAAGAGACCCAGTACTTC
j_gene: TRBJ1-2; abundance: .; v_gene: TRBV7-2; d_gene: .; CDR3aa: CASSPGLTPPGSTF; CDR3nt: TGTGCCAGCAGCCCGGGACTGACCCCCCCGGGATCCACCTTC
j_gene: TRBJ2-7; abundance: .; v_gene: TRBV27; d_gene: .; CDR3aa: CASSLFPGVLYEQYF; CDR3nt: TGTGCCAGCAGTTTATTCCCAGGGGTTCTCTACGAGCAGTACTTC
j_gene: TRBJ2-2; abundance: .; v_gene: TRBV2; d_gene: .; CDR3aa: CASSERETGELFF; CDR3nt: TGTGCCAGCAGTGAGAGGGAGACCGGGGAGCTGTTTTTT
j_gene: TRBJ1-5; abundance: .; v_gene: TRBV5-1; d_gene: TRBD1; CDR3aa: CASSLGDRVGNQPQHF; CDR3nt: TGCGCCAGCAGCTTGGGGGACAGGGTCGGCAATCAGCCCCAGCATTTT
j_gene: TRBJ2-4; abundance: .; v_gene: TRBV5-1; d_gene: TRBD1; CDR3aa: CASSLGDRLAKNIQYF; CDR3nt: TGCGCCAGCAGCTTGGGGGACAGGTTAGCCAAAAACATTCAGTACTTC
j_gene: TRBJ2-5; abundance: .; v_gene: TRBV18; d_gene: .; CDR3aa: CASSPGTGVQETQYF; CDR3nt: TGTGCCAGCTCACCTGGTACAGGAGTGCAAGAGACCCAGTACTTC
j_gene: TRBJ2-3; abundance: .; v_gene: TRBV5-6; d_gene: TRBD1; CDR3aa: CASSYRTGGTDTQYF; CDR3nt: TGTGCCAGCAGCTACAGGACAGGCGGCACAGATACGCAGTATTTT
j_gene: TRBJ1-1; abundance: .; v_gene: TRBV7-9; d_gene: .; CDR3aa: CASSRAEALTTEAFF; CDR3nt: TGTGCCAGCAGCCGGGCGGAGGCCCTGACCACTGAAGCTTTCTTT
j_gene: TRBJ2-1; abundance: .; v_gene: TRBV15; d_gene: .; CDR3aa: CATSSEERNLNEQFF; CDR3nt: TGTGCCACCAGCAGTGAGGAGCGGAACCTCAATGAGCAGTTCTTC
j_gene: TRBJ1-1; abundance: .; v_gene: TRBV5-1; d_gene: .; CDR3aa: CASSPEGGRGTEAFF; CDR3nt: TGCGCCAGCAGCCCGGAGGGGGGGCGAGGCACTGAAGCTTTCTTT
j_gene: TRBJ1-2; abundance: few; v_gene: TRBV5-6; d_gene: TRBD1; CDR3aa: CASSSYRGRGYGYTF; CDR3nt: TGTGCCAGCAGCTCCTACAGGGGGAGGGGGTATGGCTACACCTTC
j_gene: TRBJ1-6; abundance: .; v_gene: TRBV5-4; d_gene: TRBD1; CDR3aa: CASSLGQGGSPLHF; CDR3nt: TGTGCCAGCAGCTTGGGACAGGGGGGTTCACCCCTCCACTTT
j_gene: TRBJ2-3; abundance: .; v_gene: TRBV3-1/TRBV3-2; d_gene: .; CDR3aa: CASSRPLAEFSTDTQYF; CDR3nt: TGTGCCAGCAGCCGCCCCTTAGCGGAGTTCAGCACAGATACGCAGTATTTT
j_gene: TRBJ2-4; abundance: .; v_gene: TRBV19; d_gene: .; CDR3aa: CASSINWGHENIQYF; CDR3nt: TGTGCCAGTAGTATTAATTGGGGGCACGAAAACATTCAGTACTTC
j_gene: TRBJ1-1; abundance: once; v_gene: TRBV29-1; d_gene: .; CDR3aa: CSARRQGLSTEAFF; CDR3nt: TGCAGCGCCCGAAGGCAGGGGCTATCCACTGAAGCTTTCTTT
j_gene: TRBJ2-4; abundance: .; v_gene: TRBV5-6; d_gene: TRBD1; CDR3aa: CASGLGQGAKNIQYF; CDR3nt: TGTGCCAGCGGCCTCGGACAGGGGGCCAAAAACATTCAGTACTTC
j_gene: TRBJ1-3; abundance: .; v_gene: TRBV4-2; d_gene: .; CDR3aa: CASSQDPRAFSGNTIYF; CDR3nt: TGTGCCAGCAGCCAAGATCCGAGAGCCTTTTCTGGAAACACCATATATTTT
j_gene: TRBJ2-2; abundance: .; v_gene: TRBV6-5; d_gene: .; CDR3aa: CASSFLTGELFF; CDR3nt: TGTGCCAGCAGTTTCCTCACCGGGGAGCTGTTTTTT
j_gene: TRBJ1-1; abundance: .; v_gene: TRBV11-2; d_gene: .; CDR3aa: CASSLGARETEAFF; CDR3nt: TGTGCCAGCAGCTTGGGTGCGAGGGAGACTGAAGCTTTCTTT
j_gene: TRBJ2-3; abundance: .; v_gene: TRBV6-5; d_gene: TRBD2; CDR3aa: CASRSGGFTDTQYF; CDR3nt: TGTGCCAGCAGGAGCGGGGGTTTCACAGATACGCAGTATTTT
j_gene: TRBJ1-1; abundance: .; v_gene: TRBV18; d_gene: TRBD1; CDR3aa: CASSRTDRDAFF; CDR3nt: TGTGCCAGCTCACGGACGGACAGGGACGCTTTCTTT